This T cell receptor (beta chain) originates from a study of blood T cell repertoires in COVID-19 (dated by TCRdb to about 2020). With respect to the entire study: Samples from collaborators originated in the United States, Italy and Spain and spanned both the acute and convalescent phases of COVID-19. The repertoires were released in a freely available public database meant as a resource for research on the immune response to SARS-CoV-2. The dataset comprised deeply sampled blood TCRbeta repertoires from subjects exposed to, actively infected with, or recovered from COVID-19. The material from the prospective study consisted of cDNA or gDNA derived from T cells, B-cell-depleted T cells, or PBMCs. Where available, HLA class I and class II types were taken from metadata supplied by the sample provider and were not determined by assay-based typing. Samples came from the ongoing ImmuneRACE study (first 160 participants) plus 1,254 subjects from 6 global collaborators. The sample metadata nearly always contained a de-identified subject ID, COVID-19 status, age in years and sex.

V lost 10 bases and J lost 2 bases, and the count of bases not matched to a germline gene is 13. The CDR3 numbers 15 residues from cysteine through phenylalanine. Only the CDR3 part of the read is kept: 45 bases, read in frame from the first base. CDR1 and CDR2 are drawn from the germline V gene: MNHEY, SVGAGI. In regard to this clone: Its antigen is still unknown. Nothing much larger sits one base from this clone, and base qualities are not available.

TCRbeta CDR3 regions were amplified from genomic DNA using the immunoSEQ Assay, a bias-controlled multiplex PCR. Concerning the study's data processing: Within the assay, amplification of reference gene primers was used to estimate how many nucleated cells each sample contained. To quantify the absolute abundance of each unique TCRbeta CDR3 rearrangement, sequence reads were collapsed and filtered. For each sample, productive Simpson clonality was calculated by taking the square root of Simpson's diversity index across productive rearrangements. What TCRdb holds here is the immuneACCESS table cut down to in-frame rearrangements. Part of the clones is not present; checked against another copy, under half of the missing clones reflect an unresolved V gene, and the others are unexplained. That table is the source of V, J and clone size, and D and trimming were worked out from the DNA. The sample records tens of thousands of clones, about 86% of which are singletons. In total, the top ten clones hold almost 4% of the sample.

Whole blood was collected in K2EDTA tubes by collaborating institutions according to the institutions' own protocols. Collaborator samples were shipped for TCRbeta analysis as frozen whole blood, isolated PBMCs, or DNA extracted from either sample type. Here is what the overall study found, with its caveats: The quantity of clinical and demographic metadata differed by source and by participant and was supplied without curation.

The material sequenced was peripheral blood. The receptor comes from a man between 65 and 79 years old with active COVID-19. The chain is made from TRBV6-5 and TRBJ2-7; TRBD2 matches 8 bases in the middle. The CDR3 has the sequence CATSRERREAYEQYF. The nucleotide sequence reads as follows: TGTGCCACTAGTAGGGAAAGGCGGGAGGCCTACGAGCAGTACTTC.